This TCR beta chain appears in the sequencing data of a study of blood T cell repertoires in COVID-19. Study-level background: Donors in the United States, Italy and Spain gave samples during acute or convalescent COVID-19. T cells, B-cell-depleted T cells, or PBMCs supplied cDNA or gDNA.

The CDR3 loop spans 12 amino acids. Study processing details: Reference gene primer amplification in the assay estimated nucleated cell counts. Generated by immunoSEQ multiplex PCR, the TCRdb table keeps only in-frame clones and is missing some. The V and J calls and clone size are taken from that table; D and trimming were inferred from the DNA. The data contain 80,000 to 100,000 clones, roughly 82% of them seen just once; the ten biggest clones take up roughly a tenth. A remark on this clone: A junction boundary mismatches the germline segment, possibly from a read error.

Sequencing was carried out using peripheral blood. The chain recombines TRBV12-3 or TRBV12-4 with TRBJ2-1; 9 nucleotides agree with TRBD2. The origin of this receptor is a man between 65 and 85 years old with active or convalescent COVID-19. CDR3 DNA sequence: TGTGCCAGCAGTTCGGGACTAGCAGGCCGTGTCTTC. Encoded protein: CASSSGLAGRVF.